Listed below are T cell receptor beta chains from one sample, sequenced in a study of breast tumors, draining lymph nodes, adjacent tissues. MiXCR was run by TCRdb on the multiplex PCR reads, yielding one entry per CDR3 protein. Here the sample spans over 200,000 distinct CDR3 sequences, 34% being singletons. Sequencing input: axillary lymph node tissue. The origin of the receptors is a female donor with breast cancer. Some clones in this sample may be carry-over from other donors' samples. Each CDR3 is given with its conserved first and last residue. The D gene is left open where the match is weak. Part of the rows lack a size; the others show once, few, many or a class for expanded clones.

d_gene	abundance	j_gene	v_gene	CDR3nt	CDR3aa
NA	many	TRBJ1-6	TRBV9	TGTGCCAGCAGCGTGATTGGGACCGATAATTCACCCCTCCACTTT	CASSVIGTDNSPLHF
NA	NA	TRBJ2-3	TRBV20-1	TGCAGTGCTAGCACGAGGACAGATACGCAGTATTTT	CSASTRTDTQYF
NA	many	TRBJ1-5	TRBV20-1	TGCAGTGCCTCAACAGGGACTAGCAATCAGCCCCAGCATTTT	CSASTGTSNQPQHF
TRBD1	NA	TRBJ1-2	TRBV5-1	TGCGCCAGCAGCTCCAGACAGGGGGCGGGCTATGGCTACACCTTC	CASSSRQGAGYGYTF
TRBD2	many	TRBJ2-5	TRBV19	TGTGCCAGTAGGACGACTAGCGGGATAGAGACCCAGTACTTC	CASRTTSGIETQYF
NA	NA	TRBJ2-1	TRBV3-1	TGTGCCAGCAGCCCATTCGGGAGCTACTCCTACAATGAGCAGTTCTTC	CASSPFGSYSYNEQFF
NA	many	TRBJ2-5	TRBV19	TGTGCCAGTAGTAAACTAGTTTCGGAGACCCAGTACTTC	CASSKLVSETQYF
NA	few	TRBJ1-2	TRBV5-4	TGTGCCAGCAGCCCCAGTGGAAGGGGGGATTCCTATGGCTACACCTTC	CASSPSGRGDSYGYTF
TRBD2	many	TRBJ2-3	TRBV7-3	TGTGCCAGCAGCCGCGGGACTAGCGGGACAGATACGCAGTATTTT	CASSRGTSGTDTQYF
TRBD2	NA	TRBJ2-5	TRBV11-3	TGTGCCAGCAGCCAGGGACTAGCGGGAGAAGAGACCCAGCACTTC	CASSQGLAGEETQHF
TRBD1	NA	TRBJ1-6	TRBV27	TGTGCCAGCAGTTTATCGTCCCCGGGACAGGGTGTTCTAAATTCACCCCTCCACTTT	CASSLSSPGQGVLNSPLHF
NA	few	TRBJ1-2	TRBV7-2	TGTGCCAGCAGCTTAGCGCTCCCGGGGGCGGGCGGCTACCCCTTC	CASSLALPGAGGYPF
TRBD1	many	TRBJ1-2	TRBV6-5	TGTGCCAGCAGACCCGGACAGGGGAACTATGGCTACACCTTC	CASRPGQGNYGYTF
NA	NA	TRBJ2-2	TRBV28	TGTGCCAGCAGTGGAATCAGGGCCGGGGAGCTGTTTTTT	CASSGIRAGELFF
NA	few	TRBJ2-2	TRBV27	TGTGCCAGCAGTTTACAGGGAGGACTTTCCGGGGAGCTGTTTTTT	CASSLQGGLSGELFF
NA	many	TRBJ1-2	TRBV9	TGTGCCAGCAGCGTAGACCAAGGACCGTTCTATGGCTACACCTTC	CASSVDQGPFYGYTF
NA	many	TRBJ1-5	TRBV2	TGTGCCAGCAGTGAACAGCTCGCGGGCAATCAGCCCCAGCATTTT	CASSEQLAGNQPQHF
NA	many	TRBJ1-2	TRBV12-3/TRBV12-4	TGTGCCAGCAGAGCGGACTTAAACTATGGCTACACCTTC	CASRADLNYGYTF
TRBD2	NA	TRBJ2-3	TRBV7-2	TGTGCCAGCACCAATCGGGAGGCGGGGTCCCCAGATACGCAGTATTTT	CASTNREAGSPDTQYF
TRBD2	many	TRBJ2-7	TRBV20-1	TGCAGTGCCCGAACAGCGGGGGGATCCTACGAGCAGTACTTC	CSARTAGGSYEQYF
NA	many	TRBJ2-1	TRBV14	TGTGCCAGCAGCCAAGATCGACCAGGTATTAGGTTCTTC	CASSQDRPGIRFF
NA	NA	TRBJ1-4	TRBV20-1	TGCAGTGCTATGGGGACGACAGGTGCAACTAATGAAAAACTGTTTTTT	CSAMGTTGATNEKLFF
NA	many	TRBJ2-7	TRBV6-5	TGTGCCAGCAGTTATTCGGCCTCCTACGAGCAGTACTTC	CASSYSASYEQYF
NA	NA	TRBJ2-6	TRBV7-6	TGTGCCAGCAGCTTAAGAGCCAGGGGGGGGACCGGGGCCAACGTCCTGACTTTC	CASSLRARGGTGANVLTF
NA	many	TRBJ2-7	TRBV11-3	TGTGCCAGCAGCCCGACAGCCAACTCCTACGAGCAGTACTTC	CASSPTANSYEQYF